Detailed here is one TCR beta chain. This entry comes from a study of blood T cell repertoires in COVID-19. Overall study: COVID-19 samples from acute and convalescent phases originated in the United States, Italy and Spain.

This CDR3 spans 14 amino acids. Germline V CDR1 and CDR2: SGDLS, YYNGEE. V was clipped by 0 bases and J by 5 bases; unmatched bases: 3. Under the authors' procedure: Estimation of nucleated cell counts was performed using reference gene primer amplification. Profiled with immunoSEQ multiplex PCR; TCRdb holds only in-frame clones, not every one. D and trimming were read from the DNA, whereas the V and J calls and clone size are those reported in that table. The repertoire consists of more than 3,500 clones, with about nine tenths occurring once and the leading ten covering 5% to 7%. What was sequenced was peripheral blood. The chain carries TRBV9 and TRBJ2-5; 8 positions match TRBD2. The receptor was isolated from a woman between 65 and 79 years old with active COVID-19. CDR3 residues: CASSVDPSGETQYF. The CDR3, as DNA: TGTGCCAGCAGCGTAGACCCTAGCGGGGAGACCCAGTACTTC.